These 27 T cell receptor beta chains came from one sample sequenced in a study of blood T cell repertoires in COVID-19. Only in-frame clones appear in the TCRdb table, and some are missing; sequencing was by immunoSEQ multiplex PCR. Of hundreds of thousands of clones in the sample, roughly 90% were seen once. Sequenced material: peripheral blood. The receptors here all came from a young woman with active or convalescent COVID-19.

The CDR3 loop is CASSLRLAEGTDTQYF. The CDR3 DNA reads TGTGCCAGCAGCTTGAGGCTAGCGGAGGGCACAGATACGCAGTATTTT. The genes are TRBV5-4 and TRBJ2-3; TRBD2 aligns across 7 bases. V lost 1 base to trimming and J lost 1 base; unmatched junction nucleotides: 6. Germline-derived CDR1 and CDR2 are SGHNT and YYREEE (reference sequence). This CDR3 has 16 residues.

The chain is built from TRBV9 and TRBJ2-5; TRBD2 aligns across 7 bases. The CDR3 runs to 17 residues. Germline V gene lookup returns CDR1 SGDLS and CDR2 YYNGEE. Unmatched junction bases numbered 11, after V lost 3 bases and J lost 0 bases. In DNA form, the CDR3 reads TGTGCCAGCAGCGGCCCCGTGGATAGCGGGTACCAAGAGACCCAGTACTTC. The encoded protein is CASSGPVDSGYQETQYF.

V and J are TRBV6-5 and TRBJ1-2; the D gene is possibly TRBD1 (6 bases). V was trimmed by 6 bases and J by 1 base, leaving 9 bases between them. The CDR3 has 13 amino acids. From germline, CDR1 is MNHEY and CDR2 SVGAGI. The CDR3 nucleotides are TGTGCCAGCAGGACGGACAGTAACTATGGCTACACCTTC. Amino acid sequence: CASRTDSNYGYTF.

The chain is built from TRBV3-1 (or the pseudogene TRBV3-2) and TRBJ2-7; 11 nucleotides agree with TRBD2. Trimming took 0 bases from V and 2 from J; bases not matched to a gene: 6. This CDR3 is built from 17 residues. Germline CDR1 and CDR2: LGHDT and YNNKEL (reference sequence). The CDR3 loop reads CASSQDLGSGRAYEQYF. DNA for the CDR3: TGTGCCAGCAGCCAAGACTTGGGTAGCGGGAGGGCCTACGAGCAGTACTTC.

The V call is TRBV29-1, the J call TRBJ1-1, with unresolved D. CDR3 length: 11 amino acids. V was shortened by 7 bases and J by 7 bases, with 13 bases between the two germline ends. Germline assignment: CDR1 SQVTM and CDR2 ANQGSEA. CDR3 DNA sequence: TGCAGCGGAGTGTTTTTCGATGAAGCTTTCTTT. This gives the protein CSGVFFDEAFF.

V gene TRBV6-5 combines with J gene TRBJ2-1; 7 bases are shared with TRBD1. In germline, CDR1 is MNHEY, CDR2 SVGAGI. The CDR3 has 14 residues. V lost 5 bases to trimming and J lost 7 bases; unmatched junction nucleotides: 8. The CDR3 loop reads CASSHGTVQNEQFF. For the CDR3, the DNA is TGTGCCAGCAGTCACGGGACAGTACAGAATGAGCAGTTCTTC.

This chain connects TRBV11-3 to TRBJ2-7; 9 bases map to TRBD2. V lost 5 bases, J lost 5 bases, and 7 bases stayed unmatched. The CDR3 has 14 amino acids. Germline V CDR1 and CDR2: SGHNT, YENEEA. CDR3 loop: CASSPGTSSHEQYF. DNA of the CDR3: TGTGCCAGCAGCCCTGGGACTAGCAGCCACGAGCAGTACTTC.

The genes are TRBV4-1 and TRBJ1-5, with D possibly TRBD1 on 5 matching bases. The germline V and J ends were trimmed by 1 base and 7 bases, with 14 bases remaining between them. Germline V gives CDR1 MGHRA, CDR2 YSYEKL. CDR3 size: 15 residues. The CDR3 here is CASSQAGRGEQPQHF. CDR3 in DNA: TGCGCCAGCAGCCAAGCGGGGCGGGGGGAGCAGCCCCAGCATTTT.

This chain connects TRBV9 to TRBJ2-3, with D tentatively TRBD2 (5 bases). Germline CDR1 reads SGDLS; CDR2 reads YYNGEE. This CDR3 contains 15 residues. V dropped 1 base and J dropped 6 bases, with 15 bases sitting between them. The CDR3 here is CASSVSAAAGDTQYF. The CDR3 DNA is TGTGCCAGCAGCGTATCAGCGGCCGCTGGGGATACGCAGTATTTT.

The chain is built from TRBV19 and TRBJ2-7; 7 nucleotides agree with TRBD1. This CDR3 has 14 amino acids. From germline, CDR1 is LNHDA and CDR2 SQIVND (reference sequence). Unmatched junction bases numbered 6, after V lost 6 bases and J lost 1 base. DNA of the CDR3: TGTGCCAGTAGGTACACGGGACAGTCCTACGAGCAGTACTTC. Its translation: CASRYTGQSYEQYF.

The rearrangement joins TRBV27 to TRBJ1-5; 7 bases are shared with TRBD1. The CDR3 covers 12 residues. V dropped 8 bases and J dropped 6; count of bases not matched to a gene: 4. Germline V CDR1 and CDR2: MNHEY, SMNVEV (reference sequence). The CDR3 bases are TGTGCCAGCCGACAGGGCGTTCAGCCCCAGCATTTT. Protein: CASRQGVQPQHF.

The table lists this clone with a count of one. The chain joins TRBV6-6 to TRBJ2-7; 8 bases fit TRBD1. CDR3 length: 13 residues. Germline CDR1 is MNHNY and CDR2 is SVGAGI (reference sequence). V dropped 4 bases and J dropped 4; count of bases not matched to a gene: 3. The CDR3 protein is CASSLQGEYEQYF. CDR3 coding DNA: TGTGCCAGCAGTTTACAGGGGGAGTACGAGCAGTACTTC.

J is TRBJ1-6 and V is TRBV6-5, with 8 positions matching TRBD1. V lost 2 bases to trimming and J lost 9 bases; unmatched junction nucleotides: 9. This CDR3 has 16 amino acids. The germline V gene encodes CDR1 MNHEY and CDR2 SVGAGI. The CDR3 region is CASSYQTGVGGSPLHF. The CDR3 DNA reads TGTGCCAGCAGTTACCAGACAGGGGTCGGTGGTTCACCCCTCCACTTT.

This clone came up once. The chain joins TRBV2 to TRBJ1-1; 8 bases align to TRBD1. This CDR3 has 14 amino acids. From germline, CDR1 is SNHLY and CDR2 FYNNEI. The V gene end was trimmed by 7 bases and the J gene end by 2 bases; junction bases not matched to a gene: 6. The CDR3 is CASTGQGINTEAFF. The CDR3 bases are TGTGCCAGCACTGGACAGGGAATAAACACTGAAGCTTTCTTT.

Only one count was recorded for this clone. The rearrangement uses TRBV11-2 and TRBJ1-1, with TRBD1 matching 8 bases. From germline, CDR1 is SGHAT and CDR2 FQNNGV. The CDR3 length is 16 residues. After removal of 6 bases from V and 5 bases from J, the junction contained 14 bases not matched to a gene. The CDR3 reads CASRTGRGQLGTEAFF. CDR3 sequence (DNA): TGTGCCAGCAGAACAGGCAGGGGGCAACTTGGGACTGAAGCTTTCTTT.

The rearrangement uses TRBV5-4 and TRBJ1-2; TRBD1 matches 8 bases. The CDR3 has 18 residues. V lost 6 bases, J lost 6 bases, and 22 bases stayed unmatched. Germline V CDR1 and CDR2: SGHNT, YYREEE (reference sequence). CDR3 coding DNA: TGTGCCAGCAACTCGCCCCACACGGACAGGGAGAGGGGGAATGGCTACACCTTC. This sequence encodes CASNSPHTDRERGNGYTF.

The genes are TRBV6-5 and TRBJ1-1; D is possibly TRBD1 (5 bases). Germline CDR1 MNHEY, CDR2 SVGAGI. With 6 bases removed from V and 5 bases from J, the gap between germline ends came to 10 bases. This CDR3 has 12 amino acids. Here the CDR3 reads CASSQGRTEAFF. The CDR3 DNA reads as TGTGCCAGCAGCCAGGGTAGGACTGAAGCTTTCTTT.

The chain joins TRBV7-8 to TRBJ2-7; TRBD1 agrees at 9 bases. The germline gives CDR1 SGHVS, CDR2 FQNEAQ. V lost 4 bases and J lost 5; bases outside the gene matches: 6. The CDR3 totals 14 residues. This CDR3 reads CASSWSGTGNEQYF. In DNA form, the CDR3 reads TGTGCCAGCAGCTGGTCCGGGACAGGGAACGAGCAGTACTTC.

J is TRBJ2-3 and V is TRBV15; 8 bases line up with TRBD1. Unmatched junction bases numbered 8, after V lost 3 bases and J lost 6 bases. Looked up from germline, CDR1 is LNHNV and CDR2 is YYDKDF (reference sequence). The CDR3 is 15 residues long. In nucleotides, the CDR3 is TGTGCCACCAGCAGTGACAGGGGAAAGGGGGATACGCAGTATTTT. Amino acid sequence: CATSSDRGKGDTQYF.

The chain employs TRBV5-4 and TRBJ2-1; 9 bases map to TRBD2. The CDR3 covers 13 residues. V lost 2 bases to trimming and J lost 8 bases; unmatched junction nucleotides: 2. Per the germline V gene, CDR1 is SGHNT and CDR2 is YYREEE (reference sequence). The CDR3 DNA sequence: TGTGCCAGCAGCTTTAGCGGGAGCGATGAGCAGTTCTTC. Its translation is CASSFSGSDEQFF.

The chain employs TRBV19 and TRBJ2-5; 8 bases line up with TRBD2. V lost 8 bases, J lost 5 bases, and 7 bases stayed unmatched. Germline V gives CDR1 LNHDA, CDR2 SQIVND (reference sequence). The CDR3 covers 13 residues. CDR3 loop: CASSREGLETQYF. The CDR3 DNA follows: TGTGCCAGTTCCCGGGAGGGCCTTGAGACCCAGTACTTC.

The chain recombines TRBV5-1 with TRBJ2-5; 7 bases are a match to TRBD2. The V segment lost 0 bases and the J segment 2 bases; nucleotides outside the gene matches: 7. The CDR3 contains 16 residues. Germline V CDR1 and CDR2: SGHRS, YFSETQ. CDR3 in DNA: TGCGCCAGCAGCTTGGGACTAGCTGCAGGTCAAGAGACCCAGTACTTC. This codes for CASSLGLAAGQETQYF. The whole variable domain, filled in from reference TRBV5-1 and TRBJ2-5, reads KAGVTQTPRYLIKTRGQQVTLSCSPISGHRSVSWYQQTPGQGLQFLFEYFSETQRNKGNFPGRFSGRQFSNSRSEMNVSTLELGDSALYLCASSLGLAAGQETQYFGPGTRLLVL.

This rearrangement joins TRBV5-6 to TRBJ2-7, with a possible D match to TRBD1 (5 bases). V was cut by 2 bases and J by 9 bases, with 15 bases left in between. This CDR3 is 13 amino acids long. Germline values: CDR1 SGHDT, CDR2 YYEEEE. The CDR3 sequence is CASSFIQGLGQYF. CDR3 DNA sequence: TGTGCCAGCAGCTTTATCCAGGGCCTAGGGCAGTACTTC.

V is TRBV7-9 and J is TRBJ1-2, with a possible D match to TRBD1 (6 bases). In germline, CDR1 is SEHNR, CDR2 FQNEAQ (reference sequence). Trimming took 1 base from V and 7 from J, leaving 16 bases between them. The CDR3 has 15 amino acids. The CDR3 nucleotides are TGTGCCAGCAGCTTAGTACCTACAGGGTTAGTTGGCTACACCTTC. Protein: CASSLVPTGLVGYTF.

The CDR3: CASSYDTLSYEQYF. The CDR3 nucleotides are TGTGCCAGCAGCTATGACACACTCTCCTACGAGCAGTACTTC. The chain is built from TRBV27 and TRBJ2-7, with D uncertain. The CDR3 sequence is 14 residues long. Trimming pared 6 bases from V and 0 bases from J, leaving 12 bases between. Germline CDR1 and CDR2: MNHEY and SMNVEV (reference sequence).

The V and J genes are TRBV5-1 and TRBJ1-1; 9 bases are shared with TRBD1. Germline CDR1 is SGHRS and CDR2 is YFSETQ. Trimming took 4 bases from V and 6 from J; bases not matched to a gene: 7. The CDR3 covers 14 residues. In DNA form, the CDR3 reads TGCGCCAGCAGCGACGGGACAGGGTTACCTGAAGCTTTCTTT. Encoded protein: CASSDGTGLPEAFF.

The V call is TRBV27, the J call TRBJ2-4; TRBD1 aligns across 11 bases. The CDR3 length is 20 residues. Germline V gives CDR1 MNHEY, CDR2 SMNVEV (reference sequence). After removal of 4 bases from V and 0 bases from J, the junction contained 14 bases not matched to a gene. The CDR3 reads CASSWKRDRGCHLAKNIQYF. In DNA form, the CDR3 reads TGTGCCAGCAGTTGGAAACGGGACAGGGGGTGCCATCTAGCCAAAAACATTCAGTACTTC.